This record covers a single T cell receptor (beta chain). As yet, its antigen is unknown. The data were obtained in a study of graft-versus-host responses after intestinal transplantation. The overall study: Recipients underwent multivisceral, liver-intestinal, or isolated intestinal transplants. Uniformly, recipients were administered anti-thymocyte globulin induction with subsequent tacrolimus and steroids for around 3 years. General observations from the study: Present in recipient marrow, GvH clones included some that appeared first in ileum or blood. Graft-donor T cell macrochimerism coincided with high graft-versus-host to host-versus-graft clonal ratios in allografts.

The repertoire was sequenced with immunoSEQ multiplex PCR; TCRdb's copy has only in-frame clones and lacks some. The sample holds about 100,000 clones, about 90% seen once. V shed 0 bases and J shed 8 bases, with 16 bases lying between them. The CDR3 runs 15 residues. Germline CDR1 is MGHRA and CDR2 is YSYEKL. This rearrangement joins TRBV4-1 to TRBJ1-2; D is unresolved. This TCR was recovered from a human donor who received an intestinal transplant. The starting material was unstimulated CD4+ T cells sorted from spleen or lymph node cells, obtained before intestinal transplant. The CDR3 loop reads CASSQDYLPGGGYTF. CDR3 sequence (DNA): TGCGCCAGCAGCCAAGATTACCTCCCCGGTGGAGGCTACACCTTC.